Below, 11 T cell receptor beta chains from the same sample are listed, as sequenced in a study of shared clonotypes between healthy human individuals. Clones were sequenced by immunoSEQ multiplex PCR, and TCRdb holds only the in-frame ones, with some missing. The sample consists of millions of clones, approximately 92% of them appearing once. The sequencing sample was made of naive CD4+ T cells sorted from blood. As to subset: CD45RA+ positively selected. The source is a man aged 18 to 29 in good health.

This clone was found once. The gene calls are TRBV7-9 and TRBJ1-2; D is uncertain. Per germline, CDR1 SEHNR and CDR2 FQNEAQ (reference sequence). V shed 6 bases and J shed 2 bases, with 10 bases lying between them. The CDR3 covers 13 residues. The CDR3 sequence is CASSLNTNYGYTF. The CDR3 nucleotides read TGTGCCAGCAGTCTAAACACAAACTATGGCTACACCTTC.

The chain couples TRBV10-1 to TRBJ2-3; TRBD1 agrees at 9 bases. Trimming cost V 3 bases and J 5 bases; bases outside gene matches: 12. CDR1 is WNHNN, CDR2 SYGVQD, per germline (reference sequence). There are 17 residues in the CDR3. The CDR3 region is CASSDQVGTGWRDTQYF. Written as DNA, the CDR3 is TGCGCCAGCAGTGATCAAGTAGGGACAGGGTGGAGAGATACGCAGTATTTT.

CDR3 residues: CASSDRDRGNEKLFF. The CDR3 DNA reads TGTGCCAGCAGCGACCGGGACAGGGGTAATGAAAAACTGTTTTTT. The chain is built from TRBV9 and TRBJ1-4; 10 nucleotides agree with TRBD1. CDR3 length: 15 amino acids. The junction had 3 bases not matched to a gene; V was cut back by 3 bases and J by 4 bases. Germline V CDR1 and CDR2: SGDLS, YYNGEE.

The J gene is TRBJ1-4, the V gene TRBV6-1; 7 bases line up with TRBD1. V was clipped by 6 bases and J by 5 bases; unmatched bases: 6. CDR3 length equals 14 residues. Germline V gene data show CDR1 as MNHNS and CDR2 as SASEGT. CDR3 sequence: CASRTRGSNEKLFF. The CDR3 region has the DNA TGTGCCAGCAGGACCAGGGGGTCGAATGAAAAACTGTTTTTT.

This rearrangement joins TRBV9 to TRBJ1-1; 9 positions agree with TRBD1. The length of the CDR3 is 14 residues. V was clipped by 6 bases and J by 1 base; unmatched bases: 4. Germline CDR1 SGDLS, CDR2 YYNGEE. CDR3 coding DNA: TGTGCCAGCACCCGGACAGGGGAGAACACTGAAGCTTTCTTT. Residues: CASTRTGENTEAFF.

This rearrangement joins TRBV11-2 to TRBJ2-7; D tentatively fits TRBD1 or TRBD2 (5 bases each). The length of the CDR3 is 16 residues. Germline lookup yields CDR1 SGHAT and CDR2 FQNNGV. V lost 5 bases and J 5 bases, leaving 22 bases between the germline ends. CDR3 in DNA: TGTGCCAGCAGCCTCACTTGGGGGTCCCTTGGTGACGAGCAGTACTTC. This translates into CASSLTWGSLGDEQYF.

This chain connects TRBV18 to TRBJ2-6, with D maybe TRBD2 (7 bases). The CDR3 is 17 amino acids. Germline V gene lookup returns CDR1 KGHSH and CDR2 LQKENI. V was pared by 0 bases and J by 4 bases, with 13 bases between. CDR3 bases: TGTGCCAGCTCACCACCGTGGGGGGGCTCGGGGGCCAACGTCCTGACTTTC. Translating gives CASSPPWGGSGANVLTF.

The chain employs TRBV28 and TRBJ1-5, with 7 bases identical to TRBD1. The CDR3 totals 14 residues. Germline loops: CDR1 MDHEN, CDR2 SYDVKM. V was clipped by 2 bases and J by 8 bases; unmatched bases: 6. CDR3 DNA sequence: TGTGCCAGCAGTTTAGAACAGGGGAGGAAGCCCCAGCATTTT. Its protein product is CASSLEQGRKPQHF.

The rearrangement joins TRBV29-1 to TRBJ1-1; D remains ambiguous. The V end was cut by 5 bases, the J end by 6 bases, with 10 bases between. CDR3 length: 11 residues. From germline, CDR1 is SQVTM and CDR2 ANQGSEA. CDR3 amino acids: CSVRNGAEAFF. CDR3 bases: TGCAGCGTTAGAAATGGAGCTGAAGCTTTCTTT.

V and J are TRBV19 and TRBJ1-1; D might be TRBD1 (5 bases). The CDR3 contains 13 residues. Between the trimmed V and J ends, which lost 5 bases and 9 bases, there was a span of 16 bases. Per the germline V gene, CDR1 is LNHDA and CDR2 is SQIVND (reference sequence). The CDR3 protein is CASSFPRQPQAFF. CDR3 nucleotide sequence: TGTGCCAGTAGTTTCCCGCGACAGCCCCAAGCTTTCTTT. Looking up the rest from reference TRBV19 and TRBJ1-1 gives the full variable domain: DGGITQSPKYLFRKEGQNVTLSCEQNLNHDAMYWYRQDPGQGLRLIYYSQIVNDFQKGDIAEGYSVSREKKESFPLTVTSAQKNPTAFYLCASSFPRQPQAFFGQGTRLTVV.

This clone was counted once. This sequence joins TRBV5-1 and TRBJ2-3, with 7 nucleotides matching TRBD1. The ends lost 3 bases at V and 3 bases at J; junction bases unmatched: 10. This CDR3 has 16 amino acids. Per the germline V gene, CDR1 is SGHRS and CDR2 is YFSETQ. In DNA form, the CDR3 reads TGCGCCAGCAGCTGGGAGACAGGGATTATAACAGATACGCAGTATTTT. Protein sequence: CASSWETGIITDTQYF.